This TCR beta chain appears in the sequencing data of a study of T-cell memory formation after mild COVID-19 (dated by TCRdb to the early 2020s). About the full investigation: TCR sequence clusters from the two donors were found to be largely donor specific. Two young, previously healthy adult volunteers, one female and one male, were included in the cohort. T-cell clones expanding and contracting after mild COVID-19 in two donors were tracked by longitudinal TCRalpha and TCRbeta repertoire sequencing.

Ficoll-Paque density gradient centrifugation was the method used to isolate PBMCs. These reads were obtained on an Illumina NovaSeq 6000. TCRalpha and TCRbeta cDNA libraries were built by 5'RACE with constant-segment primers, adding sample barcodes and unique molecular identifiers. RNA was extracted from every sample with Trizol reagent. Amplification of the libraries took two PCR steps, and the second step added a second sample barcode plus Illumina TruSeq adapters. Sequencing of the libraries was done on an Illumina NovaSeq, producing 2 x 150 bp paired-end reads. Concerning the study's data processing: Reads were demultiplexed and collapsed into UMI-guided consensus sequences with migec v1.2.7. With mixcr v2.1.11, UMI consensuses were aligned to TRA and TRB V and J templates and assembled into clonotypes. Expanded or contracted clonotypes were those called significant by both edgeR and NoisET, with noise models trained on biological replicates. For edgeR calls, a false discovery rate-adjusted p below 0.01 and a log2 fold-change threshold of 1 were applied. As an exploratory analysis of dynamics, max-normalized trajectories of the 1000 most abundant clonotypes were examined by PCA with hierarchical clustering. Separately sequenced CD4+ and CD8+ repertoires were used to assign the CD4 or CD8 phenotype of responding clones. TCRdb reprocessing: public reads trimmed at Q25 with fastp, clones called with MiXCR, in-frame beta chains kept. Entries that share a CDR3 protein sequence are merged under the most common genes and DNA. The V and J calls were not made by the authors but by TCRdb's processing. The sample table shows 100,000 to 150,000 distinct CDR3 sequences, and 5% to 6.5% are seen once. Of the sample, 2% to 2.5% is held by the ten largest clones.

This clonotype has more than one count but fewer than ten. Its recognized antigen is unknown. Per-base qualities were not stored, and no clone one base away is much larger. Via the germline V gene, CDR1 is SGHTA and CDR2 FQGTGA. The CDR3 runs 15 residues from the cysteine to the phenylalanine. Only CDR3 DNA is held: 45 bases, read in frame from base 1. The junction shows trimming of 0 bases on V and 3 bases on J, plus 10 bases between the germline ends. Findings and caveats that apply to the study as a whole: Contracting CD4+ clones were found mainly in CM and EM memory subsets, while CD8+ clones were enriched in EMRA. Only two mild cases were covered in the study, and larger cohorts including severe cases with pre-infection samples were considered necessary. Whether the second-wave clones peaking on day 37 were SARS-CoV-2 specific was not confirmed. Clones contracting from day 15 to 85 had balanced CD4/CD8 phenotypes, while a second wave expanding from day 15 to 37 was biased towards CD4+. The detection of some responding clones in pre-infection memory suggests that pre-existing cross-reactive memory T cells joined the SARS-CoV-2 response.

The clonotype comes from an adult woman who had mild COVID-19 (a few samples of this study predate the infection). The sample titles of this study are shuffled in the database, so cell type and time point are left out; the donor was told from shared clones. The chain links TRBV7-3 with TRBJ2-3; 6 matching bases give a weak D call of TRBD2. Material for sequencing was PBMCs or a T cell subset sorted from them (not recorded which). The sequenced DNA is TGTGCCAGCAGCTTAACTGGCGGGATGACAGATACGCAGTATTTT. Protein translation: CASSLTGGMTDTQYF.